The present TCR beta chain was sequenced within a study of vaccination and CD4 T cells after COVID-19. Study overall: Post-COVID draws came a median about 91 days after diagnosis (range 35 to 161).

The V gene lost 3 bases and the J gene lost 6 bases, with 12 bases spanning the gap. CDR3 size: 13 residues. Germline V gene sequence: CDR1 MNHNS, CDR2 SASEGT. The treatment denotes: roughly 10-day PBMC culture with coronavirus spike peptide pools or control peptides (ViraFEST assay). ViraFEST used peptide pools to expand antigen-specific T cells, then sequenced TCRs. Investigators isolated CD4+ T cells by negative selection after 10 days of culture. The study's findings and limits: The study found median SARS-CoV-2-reactive clonotypes rising from roughly 19 to 38, not significantly.

Remarks on this clonotype: Its antigen is unidentified.

With the Oncomine TCR Beta short-read assay, DNA from cultured CD4+ T cells was sequenced. MiXCR, run by TCRdb on the PCR reads, gives a single entry per CDR3 protein. Of approximately 13,000 distinct CDR3 sequences listed, 25% to 35% are singletons. The receptor's source is a human donor who received a COVID-19 vaccine. This rearrangement joins TRBV6-1 to TRBJ2-7; tentatively, D is TRBD2 (7 bases). The input for sequencing was CD4+ T cells from blood, cultured in vitro, taken before SARS-CoV-2 vaccination. The CDR3 DNA reads TGTGCCAGCAGTGAGAGGGGGGGACCCGAGCAGTACTTC. Protein: CASSERGGPEQYF.